This T cell receptor beta chain was sequenced in a study of blood T cells in healthy people across ages. About the study: About one barcoded beta molecule per two T cells was the capture yield of template switching.

Primed by a sample-barcoded 5' primer and a J-beta primer mix, a second PCR proceeded for about 7 to 11 cycles. Each cDNA molecule received a tag from a template-switch adaptor that had 12 random nucleotides. TCRdb processed the 5' RACE reads anew with MiXCR; each CDR3 protein has one entry. The data contain 1.4 million or so distinct CDR3 sequences, approximately 42% of them singletons. Germline V gives CDR1 MNHEY, CDR2 SVGEGT. The CDR3 totals 14 residues. With 6 bases removed from V and 2 bases from J, the gap between germline ends came to 11 bases. Isolation recovered at least 6.5 million PBMCs from every sample.

The V and J genes are TRBV6-2 or TRBV6-3 and TRBJ2-1, with TRBD1 as a possible D gene (6 bases). The TCR originated in a young woman in good health. The sequenced sample was blood. The CDR3 DNA sequence: TGTGCCAGCAGACGCGGACAGACCTACAATGAGCAGTTCTTC. Translating it yields CASRRGQTYNEQFF.